Below are 11 T cell receptor beta chains sequenced from a single sample in a study of T cells in women clearing cervical HPV infection. The assay was immunoSEQ multiplex PCR, and TCRdb's table has in-frame clones only and misses some. This sample's table has about 9,200 clones. The sample was blood buffy coat. The receptors shown here come from a woman aged 18 to 75 with a cervical HPV16 infection that either progressed to CIN3+ or cleared (not recorded which).

A remark on this clone: The read comes to an end 3 residues before the CDR3 does, leaving the germline J gene to fill in the end. This chain joins TRBV7-9 and TRBJ2-4; TRBD1 might be the D (6 bases). Germline loops: CDR1 SEHNR, CDR2 FQNEAQ (reference sequence). The CDR3 runs 11 residues. The DNA read from the CDR3 is TGTGCCAGCAGCTCTCAGGGGAAT. This gives the protein CASSSQGN. Given in full, the CDR3 is CASSSQGNQYF.

Details on this clone: The read terminates 3 residues ahead of where the CDR3 ends, so the germline J gene completes it. V is TRBV11-3 and J is TRBJ1-2; the D gene is possibly TRBD1 (5 bases). There are 13 residues in the CDR3. CDR1 is SGHNT and CDR2 is YENEEA in the germline V gene. The CDR3 protein is CASSFGGGAGYTF. The covered CDR3 bases are TGTGCCAGCAGCTTCGGTGGTGGGGCCGGC.

In the case of this clone: In the same sample, other DNA sequences code for this CDR3. CDR3 bases read: TGCAGTGCTAGATCCAGGGAAGGTGGAAACACC. It is translated as CSARSREGGNT. The CDR3 in full is CSARSREGGNTIYF. The chain employs TRBV20-1 and TRBJ1-3; a weak D match, TRBD1 (5 bases). The CDR3 end falls 3 residues outside the read, so it is completed with the germline J gene. This CDR3 region has 14 residues. Deletions cut 2 bases from V and 3 bases from J, with 11 bases between. CDR1 is DFQATT, CDR2 SNEGSKA, per germline (reference sequence).

This clone counts as medium-sized (0.01 to 0.1%) by frequency. The observed sequence ends 3 residues before the CDR3 terminus, with the missing tail filled in from the germline J gene. The chain is built from TRBV5-4 and TRBJ2-3; D is ambiguous. The V and J ends lost 1 base and 2 bases respectively, with 8 bases between them. CDR3 length: 14 amino acids. CDR1 is SGHNT, CDR2 YYREEE, per germline (reference sequence). CDR3 bases read: TGTGCCAGCAGCTTGTACAATCCCACAGATACG. Amino acids: CASSLYNPTDT. Given in full, the CDR3 is CASSLYNPTDTQYF.

Remarks on this clone: The read falls 3 residues short of the CDR3 end, and the missing part is taken from the germline J gene. J is TRBJ2-7 and V is TRBV2; D is unclear. The V gene lost 4 bases and the J gene lost 3 bases, with 7 bases spanning the gap. The CDR3 is 12 residues long. Germline assignment: CDR1 SNHLY and CDR2 FYNNEI. The sequenced CDR3 bases are TGTGCCAGCAGTGGAGGTGGCTACGAG. This gives the protein CASSGGGYE. The CDR3 in full is CASSGGGYEQYF.

CDR3: CASKELSGQFNEKLFF. The covered CDR3 bases are TGTGCCAGCAAAGAACTGTCGGGACAGTTTAATGAAAAA. This chain links TRBV28 with TRBJ1-4; the match to TRBD1 covers 7 bases. With the read ending 3 residues before the CDR3 end, the germline J gene is used to fill in that end. This CDR3 is 16 amino acids long. Germline CDR1 MDHEN, CDR2 SYDVKM. Trimming cost V 7 bases and J 4 bases; bases outside gene matches: 12.

Remarks on this clone: One end of the junction fails to match germline, which may point to a read error. The read stops 3 residues short of the end of the CDR3; the missing end is completed from the germline J gene. This same CDR3 is encoded by further DNA sequences in the sample. The V call is TRBV7-6, the J call TRBJ1-3, with D unresolved. The germline V gene encodes CDR1 SGHVS and CDR2 FNYEAQ. The CDR3 covers 14 residues. CDR3 residues: CTSSTGPVGNTIYF. The CDR3 bases that were read are TGTACCAGCAGCACTGGGCCCGTCGGAAACACC.

With regard to this clone: Coverage ceases 3 residues before the CDR3 finishes, and the germline J gene fills in the end. This chain links TRBV29-1 with TRBJ2-1, with 7 bases lining up with TRBD1. The CDR3 is 14 residues long. Germline CDR1 and CDR2: SQVTM and ANQGSEA. V shed 2 bases, J shed 8 bases, and the junction held 9 bases outside the gene matches. CDR3 DNA (partial): TGCAGCGTTGAACAAGTAGGGGGCGCGGATGAG. Encoded protein: CSVEQVGGADE. In full, the CDR3 is CSVEQVGGADEQFF.

For this clone: Read coverage stops 3 residues before the CDR3 terminus; the germline J gene supplies the remainder. The chain couples TRBV2 to TRBJ2-1; TRBD2 agrees at 10 bases. This CDR3 region has 15 residues. CDR1 and CDR2 (germline): SNHLY, FYNNEI. Trimming cost V 8 bases and J 1 base; bases outside gene matches: 5. CDR3 region: CASAPSGGSYNEQFF. The DNA read from the CDR3 is TGTGCCAGCGCTCCTAGCGGGGGTTCCTACAATGAG.

Turning to this clone: The read ends 3 residues before the CDR3 terminus; that terminus is restored from the germline J gene. The J gene is TRBJ2-4, the V gene TRBV7-9; D is possibly TRBD2 (5 bases). The CDR3 covers 13 residues. Germline V gene data show CDR1 as SEHNR and CDR2 as FQNEAQ (reference sequence). CDR3 protein: CASSLVGVRGQYF. The DNA read from the CDR3 is TGTGCCAGCAGCTTAGTCGGGGTTCGCGGT.

With respect to this clone: The CDR3 is cut off 3 residues early in the read; its end comes from the germline J gene. The chain links TRBV20-1 to TRBJ2-5; 7 bases match TRBD1. V gave up 3 bases and J gave up 5 bases; unmatched junction bases: 18. Per the germline V gene, CDR1 is DFQATT and CDR2 is SNEGSKA (reference sequence). There are 17 residues in the CDR3. The part of the CDR3 DNA that was read is TGCAGTGCTAGTCCCCACCTGCGACAGGGACGATTGGAGACC. Protein sequence: CSASPHLRQGRLET. The entire CDR3 protein is CSASPHLRQGRLETQYF.